Each of the 12 T cell receptor beta chains below was sequenced from the same sample in a study of PD-1 blockade in classical Hodgkin lymphoma. The method was immunoSEQ multiplex PCR; TCRdb's version includes in-frame clones alone and lacks a portion of them. The sample shows more than 90,000 clones, approximately 90% of them seen only once. Exposure to brentuximab vedotin varied, and each patient had relapsed following autologous stem cell transplantation. The starting material was peripheral blood mononuclear cells (PBMCs), obtained before the second cycle of nivolumab. The receptors derive from a human donor with classical Hodgkin lymphoma.

The rearrangement uses TRBV6-5 and TRBJ2-3; a weak D match, TRBD2 (5 bases). Trimming removed 0 bases from V and 6 bases from J, with 16 bases in between. The CDR3 contains 16 residues. In germline, CDR1 is MNHEY, CDR2 SVGAGI. The CDR3 DNA reads TGTGCCAGCAGTTACTCCCTGTTGGGGAGAGGGGATACGCAGTATTTT. Translated: CASSYSLLGRGDTQYF.

The chain links TRBV29-1 to TRBJ1-2; D remains ambiguous. Germline V gene lookup returns CDR1 SQVTM and CDR2 ANQGSEA. V was shortened by 2 bases and J by 4 bases, with 11 bases between the two germline ends. The CDR3 is 13 residues long. CDR3 DNA: TGCAGCGTTGAAAGTGCAGGCGGCTATGGCTACACCTTC. It encodes CSVESAGGYGYTF.

The CDR3 sequence: CASSPMWGAKNIQYF. CDR3 DNA sequence: TGTGCCAGCAGTCCAATGTGGGGAGCCAAAAACATTCAGTACTTC. The chain combines TRBV6-5 with TRBJ2-4; D uncertain. This CDR3 contains 15 residues. Trimming stripped 5 bases from V and 0 bases from J, with 11 bases between. From germline, CDR1 is MNHEY and CDR2 SVGAGI.

V and J are TRBV27 and TRBJ2-3; 8 positions agree with TRBD1. V dropped 4 bases and J dropped 2; count of bases not matched to a gene: 2. Germline assignment: CDR1 MNHEY and CDR2 SMNVEV (reference sequence). The CDR3 consists of 14 residues. The CDR3, as DNA: TGTGCCAGCAGTTGGGACAGGAACACAGATACGCAGTATTTT. Translation: CASSWDRNTDTQYF.

This chain uses TRBV29-1 with TRBJ2-7; D gene uncertain. This CDR3 contains 13 residues. Per germline, CDR1 SQVTM and CDR2 ANQGSEA. V lost 4 bases to trimming and J lost 2 bases, with 12 bases between them. The CDR3 spells CSVAIRTAYEQYF. DNA of the CDR3: TGCAGCGTTGCAATTAGGACGGCCTACGAGCAGTACTTC.

The chain carries TRBV5-1 and TRBJ1-4; TRBD1 agrees at 10 bases. Trimming at V came to 3 bases and at J to 6 bases, leaving 2 bases not matched to a gene. The CDR3 runs to 14 residues. Germline V lookup: CDR1 SGHRS, CDR2 YFSETQ. The CDR3, as DNA: TGCGCCAGCAGCTGGACAGGGGGAGATGAAAAACTGTTTTTT. Encoded protein: CASSWTGGDEKLFF.

The chain combines TRBV21-1 with TRBJ2-3; TRBD1, as called in the table, went unchecked against the DNA. TRBV21-1 corresponds to a pseudogene. The CDR3 runs 15 residues. CDR3 in amino acids: CASRRRTGKADTQYF. The CDR3 nucleotides read TGTGCCAGCAGAAGGAGGACAGGGAAGGCAGATACGCAGTATTTT.

CDR3 region: CASSATPFSYEQYF. In nucleotides, the CDR3 is TGTGCCAGCAGCGCGACACCTTTCTCCTACGAGCAGTACTTC. The rearrangement uses TRBV7-2 and TRBJ2-7; D is unclear. This CDR3 is 14 amino acids long. Germline assignment: CDR1 SGHTA and CDR2 FQGNSA. V was shortened by 5 bases and J by 0 bases, with 11 bases between the two germline ends.

J is TRBJ1-3 and V is TRBV15; D unclear. The CDR3 is 15 residues long. Per the germline V gene, CDR1 is LNHNV and CDR2 is YYDKDF (reference sequence). Trimming cost V 1 base and J 0 bases, with 7 bases left between them. The DNA for the CDR3 is TGTGCCACCAGCAGAGCAAGGAGCTCTGGAAACACCATATATTTT. It encodes CATSRARSSGNTIYF.

V usage is TRBV21-1 and J usage is TRBJ2-2; the table's D call TRBD1 went unverified against the DNA. TRBV21-1 is annotated as a pseudogene. CDR3 length: 14 residues. CDR3 amino acids: CASRGSSNTGELFF. CDR3 nucleotide sequence: TGTGCCAGCAGGGGCAGCTCGAACACCGGGGAGCTGTTTTTT.

This sequence joins TRBV9 and TRBJ1-6; D is possibly TRBD1 (5 bases). CDR1 and CDR2 from the germline V gene are SGDLS and YYNGEE. This CDR3 contains 15 residues. Trimming shortened V by 0 bases and J by 7 bases, and 11 bases separated the two germline ends. CDR3 nucleotides: TGTGCCAGCAGCGTAGCCCCGACAGAAAATTCACCCCTCCACTTT. It codes for CASSVAPTENSPLHF.

The CDR3 is CAISLRDKDMGVTFF. CDR3 nucleotides: TGTGCCATCAGTCTCCGGGACAAAGATATGGGTGTGACTTTCTTT. This chain connects TRBV10-3 to TRBJ1-1; weak D call: TRBD1 (6 bases). This CDR3 spans 15 amino acids. Germline V CDR1 and CDR2: ENHRY, SYGVKD. Deletions cut 5 bases from V and 12 bases from J, with 25 bases between.